These 18 T cell receptor beta chains came from one sample sequenced in a study of T-cell memory formation after mild COVID-19. TCRdb ran MiXCR on the 5' RACE reads and lists one entry per CDR3 protein. The repertoire holds about 250,000 distinct CDR3 sequences, with approximately 16% as singletons. The sequenced material came from PBMCs or a T cell subset sorted from them (not recorded which). These receptors were obtained from a man aged 18 to 29 who had mild COVID-19 (a few samples of this study predate the infection). Cell type and time point are not known.

This clonotype has only a few counts. The J gene is TRBJ2-3, the V gene TRBV5-1, with 8 bases identical to TRBD1. The V segment lost 4 bases and the J segment 4 bases; nucleotides outside the gene matches: 8. Germline V lookup: CDR1 SGHRS, CDR2 YFSETQ. The CDR3 covers 15 residues. CDR3 amino acids: CASSVGQGLADTQYF. CDR3 in DNA: TGCGCCAGCAGCGTAGGACAGGGTTTGGCAGATACGCAGTATTTT. Filled out from reference TRBV5-1 and TRBJ2-3, the complete variable domain reads KAGVTQTPRYLIKTRGQQVTLSCSPISGHRSVSWYQQTPGQGLQFLFEYFSETQRNKGNFPGRFSGRQFSNSRSEMNVSTLELGDSALYLCASSVGQGLADTQYFGPGTRLTVL.

This clonotype showed up just a few times. The gene calls are TRBV11-2 and TRBJ1-2; D may be TRBD1 (6 bases). The CDR3 has 14 residues. From germline, CDR1 is SGHAT and CDR2 FQNNGV. V lost 5 bases and J 8 bases, leaving 18 bases between the germline ends. The DNA for the CDR3 is TGTGCCAGCAGCGGACAGTTAGAGGGAGGCGGCTACACCTTC. Its protein is CASSGQLEGGGYTF.

This CDR3 is CASSSTYNEQFF. Here the CDR3 DNA reads TGTGCCAGCAGTAGTACCTACAATGAGCAGTTCTTC. The chain joins TRBV28 to TRBJ2-1; D gene uncertain. The CDR3 covers 12 residues. V was pared by 5 bases and J by 2 bases, with 4 bases between. Germline CDR1 is MDHEN and CDR2 is SYDVKM.

The sample holds many counts of this clonotype. The chain carries TRBV24-1 and TRBJ2-1, with 10 bases that match TRBD1. CDR1 is KGHDR and CDR2 is SFDVKD in the germline V gene. J gave up 7 bases and V 9 bases, and 5 bases lay outside the gene matches. The CDR3 has 13 residues. The CDR3 DNA reads TGTGCCACCCAAGGACAGGGGGGTAATGAGCAGTTCTTC. Translated: CATQGQGGNEQFF.

This clonotype has only a few counts. The genes are TRBV12-3 or TRBV12-4 and TRBJ2-7; tentatively, D is TRBD1 or TRBD2 (5 bases each). This CDR3 has 14 amino acids. The V and J ends lost 5 bases and 1 base respectively, with 12 bases between them. DNA for the CDR3: TGTGCCAGCAGTATAGGGGACGGATCCTACGAGCAGTACTTC. It encodes CASSIGDGSYEQYF.

At least ten counts were recorded for this clonotype. The chain employs TRBV24-1 and TRBJ2-1; possibly TRBD2 for D (5 bases). In germline, CDR1 is KGHDR, CDR2 SFDVKD. The CDR3 runs 14 residues. V was trimmed by 8 bases and J by 4 bases, leaving 14 bases between them. In DNA, the CDR3 is TGTGCCACCAAGGCGGGCCGAAATTACAATGAGCAGTTCTTC. Translated: CATKAGRNYNEQFF.

This clonotype was seen ten or more times. V gene TRBV5-6 combines with J gene TRBJ2-5; D gene ambiguous. This CDR3 contains 12 residues. V was trimmed by 1 base and J by 4 bases, leaving 5 bases between them. Germline V gene data show CDR1 as SGHDT and CDR2 as YYEEEE. Here the CDR3 reads CASSLFTETQYF. The CDR3 coding sequence is TGTGCCAGCAGCTTGTTCACAGAGACCCAGTACTTC.

This clonotype was counted at least ten times. The chain recombines TRBV5-1 with TRBJ2-7; TRBD1 matches at 7 bases. The CDR3 runs to 15 residues. Germline V gene data show CDR1 as SGHRS and CDR2 as YFSETQ. J was trimmed by 1 base and V by 0 bases; bases with no gene match: 4. Here the CDR3 reads CASSLEAGGSYEQYF. The CDR3 region has the DNA TGCGCCAGCAGCTTGGAGGCAGGGGGATCCTACGAGCAGTACTTC.

CDR3: CASSLARQGLQGYTF. The CDR3 nucleotides read TGTGCCAGCAGCTTAGCTCGGCAGGGCCTTCAGGGCTACACCTTC. The J gene is TRBJ1-2, the V gene TRBV7-2, with TRBD1 as a possible D gene (5 bases). V gave up 0 bases and J gave up 8 bases, with 16 bases separating them. Germline V gives CDR1 SGHTA, CDR2 FQGNSA. The CDR3 loop spans 15 amino acids.

Many counts were recorded for this clonotype. The chain links TRBV7-9 to TRBJ2-1; TRBD1 agrees at 9 bases. Unmatched junction bases numbered 10, after V lost 2 bases and J lost 11 bases. The CDR3 length is 15 residues. Germline CDR1 is SEHNR and CDR2 is FQNEAQ (reference sequence). This CDR3 is CASSLPGQGTGKQFF. The CDR3 DNA reads TGTGCCAGCAGCTTACCCGGACAGGGGACGGGGAAGCAGTTCTTC.

The chain joins TRBV5-1 to TRBJ2-7; 14 bases are a match to TRBD2. The CDR3 has 14 amino acids. V shed 4 bases, J shed 6 bases, and the junction held 3 bases outside the gene matches. Per germline, CDR1 SGHRS and CDR2 YFSETQ. The CDR3 DNA sequence: TGCGCCAGCAGCAAGGGACTAGCGGGGGTCGAGCAGTACGTC. It translates to CASSKGLAGVEQYV.

This clonotype was observed a few times. V and J are TRBV7-3 and TRBJ2-3, with 7 bases aligning to TRBD1. The CDR3 runs 14 residues. The germline V gene has CDR1 SGHTA and CDR2 FQGTGA. V trimming: 5 bases; J trimming: 3 bases; junction bases outside the gene matches: 5. CDR3 sequence (DNA): TGTGCCAGCAGCCTAGTGGACAGGACAGATACGCAGTATTTT. Its translation is CASSLVDRTDTQYF.

This clonotype has just a few counts. This chain joins TRBV2 and TRBJ2-7, with 9 bases matching TRBD1. The CDR3 extends over 13 amino acids. Germline lookup yields CDR1 SNHLY and CDR2 FYNNEI. V was clipped by 4 bases and J by 6 bases; unmatched bases: 4. The chain's CDR3 is CASSADRGIEQYF. DNA of the CDR3: TGTGCCAGCAGTGCTGACAGGGGGATCGAGCAGTACTTC.

This clonotype has only a few counts. The chain recombines TRBV7-2 with TRBJ2-7; D tentatively fits TRBD1 or TRBD2 (6 bases each). Germline CDR1 SGHTA, CDR2 FQGNSA. V lost 6 bases and J 4 bases, leaving 16 bases between the germline ends. The CDR3 runs to 14 residues. The CDR3 region is CASSLRGGIYEQYF. CDR3 in DNA: TGTGCCAGCAGTCTTAGAGGGGGGATTTACGAGCAGTACTTC. The whole variable domain, filled in from reference TRBV7-2 and TRBJ2-7, reads GAGVSQSPSNKVTEKGKDVELRCDPISGHTALYWYRQSLGQGLEFLIYFQGNSAPDKSGLPSDRFSAERTGGSVSTLTIQRTQQEDSAVYLCASSLRGGIYEQYFGPGTRLTVT.

This clonotype has only a few counts. V is TRBV10-3 and J is TRBJ1-2; D gene unclear. The V and J ends lost 6 bases and 8 bases respectively, with 16 bases between them. The CDR3 totals 13 residues. Germline values: CDR1 ENHRY, CDR2 SYGVKD. The DNA of the CDR3 is TGTGCCATCAGCCCCGAGCGGGAGAAGGGCTACACCTTC. This translates into CAISPEREKGYTF.

The chain joins TRBV6-5 to TRBJ1-1; D remains unclear. There are 11 residues in the CDR3. Deletions cut 7 bases from V and 2 bases from J, with 5 bases between. CDR1 and CDR2 from the germline V gene are MNHEY and SVGAGI. CDR3 DNA sequence: TGTGCCAGCAAAGCAAACACTGAAGCTTTCTTT. Translation: CASKANTEAFF.

The chain joins TRBV9 to TRBJ2-5; D is possibly TRBD1 or TRBD2 (5 bases each). V lost 0 bases to trimming and J lost 0 bases, with 12 bases between them. The CDR3 totals 16 residues. Germline loops: CDR1 SGDLS, CDR2 YYNGEE. The CDR3 spells CASSVGGTDHQETQYF. As DNA, the CDR3 is TGTGCCAGCAGCGTAGGGGGGACGGATCACCAAGAGACCCAGTACTTC.

This clonotype was observed a handful of times. J is TRBJ2-5 and V is TRBV4-3; D is unresolved. The CDR3 runs to 15 residues. Deletions cut 1 base from V and 2 bases from J, with 11 bases between. The germline V gene encodes CDR1 LGHNA and CDR2 YSLEER. CDR3 protein: CASSQGNSFQETQYF. CDR3 in DNA: TGCGCCAGCAGCCAAGGAAACAGTTTTCAAGAGACCCAGTACTTC.